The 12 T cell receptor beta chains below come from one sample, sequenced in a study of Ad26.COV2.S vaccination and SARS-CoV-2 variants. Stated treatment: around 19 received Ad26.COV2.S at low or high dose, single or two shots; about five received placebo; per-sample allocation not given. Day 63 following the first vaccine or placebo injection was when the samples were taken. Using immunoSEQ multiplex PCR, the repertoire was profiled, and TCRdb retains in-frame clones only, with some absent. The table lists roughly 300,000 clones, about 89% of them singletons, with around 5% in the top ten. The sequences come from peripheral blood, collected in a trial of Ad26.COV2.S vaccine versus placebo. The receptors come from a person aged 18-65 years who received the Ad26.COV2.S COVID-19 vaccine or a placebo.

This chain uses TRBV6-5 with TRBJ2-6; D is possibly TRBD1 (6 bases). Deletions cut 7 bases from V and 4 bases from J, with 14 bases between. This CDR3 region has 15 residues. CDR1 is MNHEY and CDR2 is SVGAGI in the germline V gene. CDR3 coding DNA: TGTGCCAGCATTTTATCAGGGGCCGGGGCCAACGTCCTGACTTTC. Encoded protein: CASILSGAGANVLTF.

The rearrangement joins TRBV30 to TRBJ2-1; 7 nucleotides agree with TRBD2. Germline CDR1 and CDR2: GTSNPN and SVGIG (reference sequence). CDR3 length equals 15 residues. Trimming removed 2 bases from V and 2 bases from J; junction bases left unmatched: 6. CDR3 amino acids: CAWSTVAGPYNEQFF. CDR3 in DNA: TGTGCCTGGAGTACCGTAGCGGGCCCCTACAATGAGCAGTTCTTC.

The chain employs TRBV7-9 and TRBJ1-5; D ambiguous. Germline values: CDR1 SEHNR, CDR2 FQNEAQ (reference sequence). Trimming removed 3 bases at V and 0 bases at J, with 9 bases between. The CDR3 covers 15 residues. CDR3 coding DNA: TGTGCCAGCAGCTTCACGGGCGATAGCAATCAGCCCCAGCATTTT. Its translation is CASSFTGDSNQPQHF.

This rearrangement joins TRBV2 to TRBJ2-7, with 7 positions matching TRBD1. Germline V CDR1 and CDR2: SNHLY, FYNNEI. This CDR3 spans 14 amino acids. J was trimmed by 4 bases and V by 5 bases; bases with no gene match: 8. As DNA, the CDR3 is TGTGCCAGCAGTTCACAGGGGCTCCGATACGAGCAGTACTTC. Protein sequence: CASSSQGLRYEQYF.

CDR3 bases: TGTGCCAGCAGCTTCGTACGGGTAACGAACACCGGGGAGCTGTTTTTT. Translation gives CASSFVRVTNTGELFF. The V and J genes are TRBV28 and TRBJ2-2; D gene uncertain. Deletions cut 6 bases from V and 0 bases from J, with 14 bases between. The CDR3 is made up of 16 amino acids. Germline values: CDR1 MDHEN, CDR2 SYDVKM.

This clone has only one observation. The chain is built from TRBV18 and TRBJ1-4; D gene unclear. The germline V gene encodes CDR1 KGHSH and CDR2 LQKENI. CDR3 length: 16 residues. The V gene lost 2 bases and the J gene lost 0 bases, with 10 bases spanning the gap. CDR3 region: CASSPIPSATNEKLFF. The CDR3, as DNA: TGTGCCAGCTCACCAATCCCAAGTGCAACTAATGAAAAACTGTTTTTT.

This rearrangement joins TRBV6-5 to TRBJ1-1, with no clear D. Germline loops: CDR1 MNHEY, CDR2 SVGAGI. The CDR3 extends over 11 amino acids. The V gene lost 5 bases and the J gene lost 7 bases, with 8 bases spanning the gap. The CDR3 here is CASSMTIEAFF. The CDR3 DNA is TGTGCCAGCAGTATGACAATTGAAGCTTTCTTT.

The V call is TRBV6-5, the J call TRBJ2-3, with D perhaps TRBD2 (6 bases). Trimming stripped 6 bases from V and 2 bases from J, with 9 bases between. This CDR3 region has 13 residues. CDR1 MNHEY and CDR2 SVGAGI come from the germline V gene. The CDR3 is CASREGLTDTQYF. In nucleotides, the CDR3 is TGTGCCAGCAGGGAGGGCCTCACAGATACGCAGTATTTT.

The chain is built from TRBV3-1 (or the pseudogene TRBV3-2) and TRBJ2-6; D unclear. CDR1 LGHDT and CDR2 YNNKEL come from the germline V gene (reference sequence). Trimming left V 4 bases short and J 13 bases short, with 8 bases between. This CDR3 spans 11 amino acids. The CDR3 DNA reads TGTGCCAGCAGCCTCAGCCGAGTCCTGACTTTC. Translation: CASSLSRVLTF.

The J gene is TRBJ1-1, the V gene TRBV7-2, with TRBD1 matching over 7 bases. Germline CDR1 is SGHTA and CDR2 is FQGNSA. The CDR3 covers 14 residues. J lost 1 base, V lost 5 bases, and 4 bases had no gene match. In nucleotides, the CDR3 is TGTGCCAGCAGCGTGAGGGGGCGGAACACTGAAGCTTTCTTT. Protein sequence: CASSVRGRNTEAFF.

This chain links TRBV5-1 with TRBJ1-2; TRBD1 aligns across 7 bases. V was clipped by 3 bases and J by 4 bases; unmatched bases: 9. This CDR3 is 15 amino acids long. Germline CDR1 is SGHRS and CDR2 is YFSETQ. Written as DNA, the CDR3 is TGCGCCAGCAGCTCACTGACAGGGTCCGCCTATGGCTACACCTTC. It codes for CASSSLTGSAYGYTF. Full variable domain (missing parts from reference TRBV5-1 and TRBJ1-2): KAGVTQTPRYLIKTRGQQVTLSCSPISGHRSVSWYQQTPGQGLQFLFEYFSETQRNKGNFPGRFSGRQFSNSRSEMNVSTLELGDSALYLCASSSLTGSAYGYTFGSGTRLTVV.

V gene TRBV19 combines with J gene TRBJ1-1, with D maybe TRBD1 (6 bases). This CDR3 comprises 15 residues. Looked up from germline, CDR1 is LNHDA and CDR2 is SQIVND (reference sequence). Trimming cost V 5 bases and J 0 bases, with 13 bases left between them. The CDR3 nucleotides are TGTGCCAGTAGTCCAGGACAGTCTGTGAACACTGAAGCTTTCTTT. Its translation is CASSPGQSVNTEAFF.